This entry lists 32 T cell receptor beta chains sequenced from one sample in a study of human T cells and chemical hapten exposure. The time point: pre-sensitization, week 0. The treatment: therapeutic diphenylcyclopropenone sensitization with weekly scalp DPC. TCRdb reprocessed the RACE reads via MiXCR and lists one record per CDR3 protein. The sample yields fewer than 140,000 distinct CDR3 sequences, approximately 12% seen once. Sample: whole blood, taken in connection with sensitization to the hapten diphenylcyclopropenone (DPC). The receptors were sampled from a woman in her forties or fifties with alopecia areata. Some clones in this sample may be carry-over from other donors' samples.

This clonotype was observed many times. J is TRBJ2-3 and V is TRBV7-2, with TRBD2 matching 12 bases. Germline CDR1 SGHTA, CDR2 FQGNSA. Unmatched junction bases numbered 1, after V lost 2 bases and J lost 1 base. There are 16 residues in the CDR3. CDR3 region: CASSLRLAGGTDTQYF. Written as DNA, the CDR3 is TGTGCCAGCAGCTTACGACTAGCGGGGGGCACAGATACGCAGTATTTT.

The CDR3 sequence is CASSPPIASTDTQYF. The CDR3 DNA sequence: TGTGCCAGCTCACCACCTATCGCTAGCACAGATACGCAGTATTTT. This rearrangement joins TRBV18 to TRBJ2-3; unclear D gene. This CDR3 is built from 15 residues. Germline V gene sequence: CDR1 KGHSH, CDR2 LQKENI. V dropped 0 bases and J dropped 0 bases, with 7 bases sitting between them.

This clonotype occurred a few times. The J gene is TRBJ1-1, the V gene TRBV6-2 or TRBV6-3; D remains ambiguous. Germline-derived CDR1 and CDR2 are MNHEY and SVGEGT. This CDR3 has 15 residues. Trimming stripped 5 bases from V and 6 bases from J, with 19 bases between. The CDR3, as DNA: TGTGCCAGCAGTACCCCGGCGCGAGTGTCGGCTGAAGCTTTCTTT. It translates to CASSTPARVSAEAFF.

Many counts were recorded for this clonotype. The chain has TRBV18 and TRBJ1-2; 7 bases line up with TRBD1. CDR3 size: 14 residues. Per the germline V gene, CDR1 is KGHSH and CDR2 is LQKENI. V trimming: 2 bases; J trimming: 7 bases; junction bases outside the gene matches: 7. CDR3 amino acids: CASSPDRDPFGYTF. CDR3 nucleotide sequence: TGTGCCAGCTCACCAGACAGGGACCCCTTTGGCTACACCTTC.

The J gene is TRBJ2-6, the V gene TRBV20-1, with D possibly being TRBD2 (6 bases). Trimming pared 4 bases from V and 0 bases from J, leaving 7 bases between. The CDR3 runs 14 residues. The V gene's germline CDR1 is DFQATT and CDR2 SNEGSKA (reference sequence). CDR3 nucleotide sequence: TGCAGTGCTACCGGGGGCTCTGGGGCCAACGTCCTGACTTTC. Protein sequence: CSATGGSGANVLTF.

This clonotype was seen a few times. V gene TRBV29-1 combines with J gene TRBJ1-5, with D hard to call. Germline V CDR1 and CDR2: SQVTM, ANQGSEA. V lost 4 bases, J lost 2 bases, and 9 bases lay in between. The CDR3 extends over 13 amino acids. The CDR3 coding sequence is TGCAGCGTTGGGGAACCCGGCAATCAGCCCCAGCATTTT. Translation: CSVGEPGNQPQHF.

There are many counts of this clonotype. The chain carries TRBV6-2 or TRBV6-3 and TRBJ2-5, with 7 positions matching TRBD2. Trimming took 6 bases from V and 1 from J; bases not matched to a gene: 11. Germline V gene data show CDR1 as MNHEY and CDR2 as SVGEGT. This CDR3 spans 16 amino acids. The CDR3 nucleotides are TGTGCCAGCAGACGGCCAAGCGGGGACTTCCAAGAGACCCAGTACTTC. As protein: CASRRPSGDFQETQYF.

V usage is TRBV27 and J usage is TRBJ1-5; D is uncertain. From germline, CDR1 is MNHEY and CDR2 SMNVEV (reference sequence). The CDR3 is 16 residues long. V lost 6 bases, J lost 0 bases, and 15 bases lay in between. The CDR3 loop reads CASRRSHGDSNQPQHF. CDR3 sequence (DNA): TGTGCCAGCAGGAGATCGCATGGGGATAGCAATCAGCCCCAGCATTTT.

The chain uses TRBV7-2 and TRBJ2-3; D is possibly TRBD2 (5 bases). Trimming pared 0 bases from V and 2 bases from J, leaving 9 bases between. Germline CDR1 and CDR2: SGHTA and FQGNSA. This CDR3 has 15 amino acids. Here the CDR3 DNA reads TGTGCCAGCAGCTTAGCGTACGGGGACACAGATACGCAGTATTTT. Amino acid sequence: CASSLAYGDTDTQYF.

The chain recombines TRBV7-6 with TRBJ2-5, with TRBD2 as a possible D gene (5 bases). The length of the CDR3 is 15 residues. V lost 0 bases and J 4 bases, leaving 12 bases between the germline ends. Per germline, CDR1 SGHVS and CDR2 FNYEAQ. The CDR3 DNA follows: TGTGCCAGCAGCTTAGCGCCGGGGTACGGAGAGACCCAGTACTTC. It yields the protein CASSLAPGYGETQYF.

This clonotype was seen at least ten times. The rearrangement links TRBV7-6 to TRBJ2-6; no clear D. Germline V gene lookup returns CDR1 SGHVS and CDR2 FNYEAQ. Trimming removed 5 bases from V and 0 bases from J, with 5 bases in between. The CDR3 contains 14 residues. CDR3 sequence: CASSQNSGANVLTF. The CDR3 region has the DNA TGTGCCAGCAGCCAAAACTCTGGGGCCAACGTCCTGACTTTC.

This clonotype occurred a few times. The V and J genes are TRBV18 and TRBJ2-4, with D tentatively TRBD1 (5 bases). With 5 bases removed from V and 1 base from J, the gap between germline ends came to 15 bases. Germline CDR1 and CDR2: KGHSH and LQKENI. There are 16 residues in the CDR3. CDR3 DNA: TGTGCCAGCTCAGAAAGGGGATTTTCGGCCAAAAACATTCAGTACTTC. Its protein product is CASSERGFSAKNIQYF.

V and J are TRBV28 and TRBJ1-1; D not certain. Trimming cost V 5 bases and J 0 bases, with 13 bases left between them. The CDR3 extends over 15 amino acids. Germline assignment: CDR1 MDHEN and CDR2 SYDVKM. This chain's CDR3 is CASSLVPQVNTEAFF. In nucleotides, the CDR3 is TGTGCCAGCAGTCTTGTTCCCCAAGTGAACACTGAAGCTTTCTTT.

This clonotype occurred many times. The rearrangement uses TRBV12-3 or TRBV12-4 and TRBJ1-5; D not resolved. Trimming removed 3 bases at V and 7 bases at J, with 10 bases between. The CDR3 extends over 13 amino acids. CDR3 sequence: CASSFGSFQPQHF. The CDR3 DNA is TGTGCCAGCAGTTTCGGATCTTTCCAGCCCCAGCATTTT.

This clonotype occurred a few times. This chain joins TRBV6-5 and TRBJ1-1; D may be TRBD1 (5 bases). Germline values: CDR1 MNHEY, CDR2 SVGAGI. V dropped 8 bases and J dropped 6 bases, with 10 bases sitting between them. This CDR3 comprises 11 residues. Here the CDR3 DNA reads TGTGCCAGCCTTGGGGGGGCTGAAGCTTTCTTT. Residues: CASLGGAEAFF.

This sequence joins TRBV7-2 and TRBJ1-4; D uncertain. Germline CDR1 is SGHTA and CDR2 is FQGNSA. There are 16 residues in the CDR3. Trimming took off 2 bases at V and 0 bases at J, with 10 bases between the two ends. CDR3 nucleotide sequence: TGTGCCAGCAGCTTAAGCCCAGGAGCAACTAATGAAAAACTGTTTTTT. It specifies CASSLSPGATNEKLFF.

The chain employs TRBV5-5 and TRBJ2-1; 8 bases map to TRBD2. The CDR3 is made up of 16 amino acids. Looked up from germline, CDR1 is SGHKS and CDR2 is YYEKEE (reference sequence). The V gene end was trimmed by 1 base and the J gene end by 2 bases; junction bases not matched to a gene: 5. In DNA, the CDR3 is TGTGCCAGCAGCTTGAAGCGGGGGCGAACCTACAATGAGCAGTTCTTC. Encoded protein: CASSLKRGRTYNEQFF.

The rearrangement joins TRBV2 to TRBJ1-4, with TRBD1 matching over 8 bases. The germline gives CDR1 SNHLY, CDR2 FYNNEI. This CDR3 has 14 residues. The V gene end was trimmed by 1 base and the J gene end by 8 bases; junction bases not matched to a gene: 3. The CDR3 sequence is CASSEEGQAEKLFF. In DNA form, the CDR3 reads TGTGCCAGCAGTGAAGAGGGACAGGCAGAAAAACTGTTTTTT.

The chain combines TRBV6-2 or TRBV6-3 with TRBJ1-5; tentative D call: TRBD1 (5 bases). Trimming cost V 2 bases and J 6 bases, with 8 bases left between them. The CDR3 totals 13 residues. Germline V gene sequence: CDR1 MNHEY, CDR2 SVGEGT. CDR3 region: CASSYQGFQPQHF. The CDR3 DNA reads as TGTGCCAGCAGTTACCAGGGATTTCAGCCCCAGCATTTT.

This clonotype was detected ten times or more. This chain links TRBV10-3 with TRBJ1-1, with a tentative D call TRBD1 (6 bases). The CDR3 runs 14 residues. Looked up from germline, CDR1 is ENHRY and CDR2 is SYGVKD. V was pared by 6 bases and J by 8 bases, with 19 bases between. CDR3 loop: CAISIDRPSPEAFF. The CDR3 DNA is TGTGCCATCAGCATCGACAGGCCATCACCAGAAGCTTTCTTT.

This clonotype was seen more than once but under ten times. This chain joins TRBV11-3 and TRBJ1-2; 7 bases fit TRBD1. Germline-derived CDR1 and CDR2 are SGHNT and YENEEA. This CDR3 spans 16 amino acids. Germline trimming cut 6 bases from V and 8 bases from J; bases unmatched to any gene: 18. The CDR3: CASSSGQVEVWDGYTF. DNA for the CDR3: TGTGCCAGCAGTTCTGGACAGGTGGAAGTATGGGACGGCTACACCTTC. Full variable domain (outside the CDR3, taken from reference TRBV11-3 and TRBJ1-2): EAGVVQSPRYKIIEKKQPVAFWCNPISGHNTLYWYLQNLGQGPELLIRYENEEAVDDSQLPKDRFSAERLKGVDSTLKIQPAELGDSAVYLCASSSGQVEVWDGYTFGSGTRLTVV.

This clonotype showed up just a few times. The gene calls are TRBV2 and TRBJ2-7; the D is unclear. V was pared by 6 bases and J by 4 bases, with 10 bases between. CDR1 and CDR2 from the germline V gene are SNHLY and FYNNEI. The CDR3 runs 12 residues. DNA for the CDR3: TGTGCCAGCAGGATGAAACCATACGAGCAGTACTTC. Translating gives CASRMKPYEQYF. The variable domain in full, with the rest retrieved from reference TRBV2 and TRBJ2-7, is EPEVTQTPSHQVTQMGQEVILRCVPISNHLYFYWYRQILGQKVEFLVSFYNNEISEKSEIFDDQFSVERPDGSNFTLKIRSTKLEDSAMYFCASRMKPYEQYFGPGTRLTVT.

V usage is TRBV5-6 and J usage is TRBJ1-1; 9 bases are shared with TRBD1. Trimming cost V 4 bases and J 1 base; bases outside gene matches: 8. Germline CDR1 is SGHDT and CDR2 is YYEEEE. The CDR3 covers 16 residues. DNA of the CDR3: TGTGCCAGCAGCCCTCCCCGGGACAGGGCGAACACTGAAGCTTTCTTT. This codes for CASSPPRDRANTEAFF.

This clonotype was detected only a few times. The chain recombines TRBV20-1 with TRBJ2-3, with 11 bases matching TRBD2. The CDR3 runs to 15 residues. The junction had 7 bases not matched to a gene; V was cut back by 5 bases and J by 3 bases. Germline loops: CDR1 DFQATT, CDR2 SNEGSKA (reference sequence). Here the CDR3 reads CSASTSGRGTDTQYF. The CDR3 coding sequence is TGCAGTGCTTCAACTAGCGGGAGAGGGACAGATACGCAGTATTTT.

V usage is TRBV18 and J usage is TRBJ2-1; TRBD2 matches at 10 bases. The CDR3 covers 14 residues. CDR1 and CDR2 from the germline V gene are KGHSH and LQKENI. Trimming took 3 bases from V and 8 from J; bases not matched to a gene: 4. CDR3 DNA sequence: TGTGCCAGCTCACCGGGACTAGCGAAAGATGAGCAGTTCTTC. Translated: CASSPGLAKDEQFF.

There are a few counts of this clonotype. V and J are TRBV28 and TRBJ1-2; 7 bases map to TRBD1. Germline trimming cut 5 bases from V and 8 bases from J; bases unmatched to any gene: 14. CDR3 size: 15 residues. Germline CDR1 and CDR2: MDHEN and SYDVKM. CDR3 nucleotides: TGTGCCAGCAGTCCCTCGACAGGGAGGATCGAAGGCTACACCTTC. The encoded protein is CASSPSTGRIEGYTF.

This clonotype has a handful of counts. V and J are TRBV4-1 and TRBJ1-3; 9 bases fit TRBD1. Germline values: CDR1 MGHRA, CDR2 YSYEKL. Trimming at V came to 4 bases and at J to 0 bases, leaving 7 bases not matched to a gene. CDR3 length: 17 residues. The CDR3, as DNA: TGCGCCAGCAGCCCTGGGACAGGGTCTCACTCTGGAAACACCATATATTTT. Amino acid sequence: CASSPGTGSHSGNTIYF.

In this sample, this clonotype turned up many times. This chain joins TRBV6-5 and TRBJ1-1, with D possibly TRBD1 on 5 matching bases. Deletions cut 9 bases from V and 5 bases from J, with 16 bases between. This CDR3 contains 13 residues. CDR1 is MNHEY and CDR2 is SVGAGI in the germline V gene. Here the CDR3 DNA reads TGTGCCAGTCAGATTGACAGTTTAACTGAAGCTTTCTTT. It yields the protein CASQIDSLTEAFF.

This clonotype has only a few counts. The chain joins TRBV28 to TRBJ1-1; D not certain. The CDR3 has 11 residues. Germline lookup yields CDR1 MDHEN and CDR2 SYDVKM. V lost 8 bases to trimming and J lost 1 base, with 5 bases between them. For the CDR3, the DNA is TGTGCCAGCTTTACGAACACTGAAGCTTTCTTT. Its protein product is CASFTNTEAFF.

This clonotype turned up a few times. The J gene is TRBJ1-3, the V gene TRBV18; D remains ambiguous. The CDR3 totals 16 residues. Looked up from germline, CDR1 is KGHSH and CDR2 is LQKENI. V was cut by 2 bases and J by 1 base, with 12 bases left in between. CDR3 protein: CASSPSQPVSGNTIYF. CDR3 sequence (DNA): TGTGCCAGCTCACCATCACAACCAGTATCTGGAAACACCATATATTTT.

A few counts support this clonotype. The chain carries TRBV11-3 and TRBJ2-1; the match to TRBD2 covers 13 bases. The CDR3 loop spans 16 amino acids. Germline lookup yields CDR1 SGHNT and CDR2 YENEEA. J gave up 9 bases and V 2 bases, and 7 bases lay outside the gene matches. CDR3 bases: TGTGCCAGCAGCTTAAACGCACTAGCGGGAGGGAGTGAGCAGTTCTTC. This sequence encodes CASSLNALAGGSEQFF.

This clonotype was counted at least ten times. The V gene is TRBV25-1, the J gene TRBJ2-3; 7 bases agree with TRBD1. V lost 2 bases, J lost 5 bases, and 10 bases stayed unmatched. Germline V lookup: CDR1 MGHDK, CDR2 SYGVNS. The CDR3 has 16 amino acids. This CDR3 is CASSERETGRGDTQYF. CDR3 DNA sequence: TGTGCCAGCAGTGAAAGGGAGACAGGGAGAGGAGATACGCAGTATTTT.